A single sample gave rise to the 27 T cell receptor beta chains below, sequenced in a study of early T cells in non-severe SARS-CoV-2 infection. TCRdb re-called the 5' RACE reads through MiXCR, storing one row per CDR3 protein. This sample has roughly 51,000 distinct CDR3 sequences, with roughly 7.8% found just once. Source: whole blood, taken at baseline. These receptors were collected from an adult who was a healthcare worker with PCR-confirmed SARS-CoV-2 infection or an uninfected control (not recorded which).

At least ten counts were recorded for this clonotype. The chain uses TRBV3-1 and TRBJ2-1; 9 bases line up with TRBD2. Per germline, CDR1 LGHDT and CDR2 YNNKEL (reference sequence). The V segment lost 4 bases and the J segment 5 bases; nucleotides outside the gene matches: 9. The length of the CDR3 is 16 residues. The CDR3 region has the DNA TGTGCCAGCAGCCGCGTAACTAGCGGGCGCGACAATGAGCAGTTCTTC. Residues: CASSRVTSGRDNEQFF.

This clonotype was seen only a few times. The chain is built from TRBV4-3 and TRBJ2-3; D gene unclear. The length of the CDR3 is 13 residues. The germline V and J ends were trimmed by 0 bases and 7 bases, with 8 bases remaining between them. Per the germline V gene, CDR1 is LGHNA and CDR2 is YSLEER. CDR3 coding DNA: TGCGCCAGCAGCCAAGAGCCGGGTTATACGCAGTATTTT. Amino acids: CASSQEPGYTQYF.

This clonotype was counted at least ten times. The chain has TRBV7-6 and TRBJ2-2; D is perhaps TRBD2 (5 bases). The V gene's germline CDR1 is SGHVS and CDR2 FNYEAQ. CDR3 size: 14 residues. V lost 3 bases and J lost 7, with 12 bases in between. The CDR3 here is CASSFRGMDGELFF. CDR3 sequence (DNA): TGTGCCAGCAGCTTTAGAGGGATGGACGGGGAGCTGTTTTTT.

This clonotype turned up a few times. The V and J genes are TRBV28 and TRBJ2-7; D possibly matches TRBD1 or TRBD2 (5 bases each). V lost 4 bases and J lost 5, with 21 bases in between. CDR1 and CDR2 (germline): MDHEN, SYDVKM. The CDR3 is made up of 16 amino acids. The CDR3: CASSYTGGRVGNEQYF. The CDR3 nucleotides are TGTGCCAGCAGTTACACCGGAGGCAGGGTTGGTAACGAGCAGTACTTC.

At least ten counts were recorded for this clonotype. The V call is TRBV29-1, the J call TRBJ2-1; 9 bases agree with TRBD1. Per the germline V gene, CDR1 is SQVTM and CDR2 is ANQGSEA. CDR3 size: 14 residues. Losses at the gene ends were 7 bases for V and 8 bases for J; bases not matched to a gene: 12. CDR3 sequence: CSAAETGGLDEQFF. In DNA form, the CDR3 reads TGCAGCGCCGCCGAGACAGGGGGTCTCGATGAGCAGTTCTTC.

This clonotype has just a few counts. V gene TRBV18 combines with J gene TRBJ1-1; 9 nucleotides line up with TRBD1. V dropped 6 bases and J dropped 1; count of bases not matched to a gene: 3. Germline CDR1 KGHSH, CDR2 LQKENI. This CDR3 is built from 14 residues. CDR3 protein: CASSRGQGNTEAFF. DNA of the CDR3: TGTGCCAGCTCTAGGGGACAGGGGAACACTGAAGCTTTCTTT.

In this sample, this clonotype turned up a few times. The chain links TRBV12-3 or TRBV12-4 to TRBJ2-1; 10 bases agree with TRBD2. V was pared by 5 bases and J by 4 bases, with 11 bases of the junction left unmatched. This CDR3 region has 17 residues. The CDR3 loop is CASSLFRAGGGYNEQFF. CDR3 nucleotides: TGTGCCAGCAGTCTGTTTAGAGCGGGAGGGGGATACAATGAGCAGTTCTTC.

This clonotype was seen only a few times. The genes are TRBV4-3 and TRBJ2-7; TRBD2 aligns across 10 bases. Germline V CDR1 and CDR2: LGHNA, YSLEER. V shed 6 bases, J shed 6 bases, and the junction held 8 bases outside the gene matches. This CDR3 has 14 residues. The CDR3 sequence: CASSPGLASSEQYF. CDR3 coding DNA: TGCGCCAGCAGTCCGGGACTAGCGTCTTCCGAGCAGTACTTC.

The chain recombines TRBV30 with TRBJ2-1; TRBD2 matches at 7 bases. The germline gives CDR1 GTSNPN, CDR2 SVGIG (reference sequence). The ends lost 0 bases at V and 1 base at J; junction bases unmatched: 6. This CDR3 spans 16 amino acids. The CDR3 reads CAWSVWRGRSYNEQFF. CDR3 bases: TGTGCCTGGAGTGTGTGGCGCGGGAGATCCTACAATGAGCAGTTCTTC.

This clonotype occurred many times. V is TRBV14 and J is TRBJ2-7; D call uncertain. The CDR3 sequence is 13 residues long. Deletions cut 1 base from V and 3 bases from J, with 7 bases between. Germline V CDR1 and CDR2: SGHDN, FVKESK. The CDR3 protein is CASSQGGVYEQYF. The DNA for the CDR3 is TGTGCCAGCAGCCAAGGAGGCGTCTACGAGCAGTACTTC.

V is TRBV9 and J is TRBJ2-3; 10 bases match TRBD2. The length of the CDR3 is 16 residues. Trimming cost V 2 bases and J 0 bases; bases outside gene matches: 3. The germline CDR1 and CDR2 sequences are SGDLS and YYNGEE. CDR3 protein: CASSVTSGFSTDTQYF. CDR3 bases: TGTGCCAGCAGCGTGACTAGCGGGTTTAGCACAGATACGCAGTATTTT.

This clonotype was observed at least ten times. The chain has TRBV28 and TRBJ1-3; D is undetermined. The CDR3 spans 16 residues. Deletions cut 2 bases from V and 0 bases from J, with 11 bases between. Germline CDR1 reads MDHEN; CDR2 reads SYDVKM. DNA for the CDR3: TGTGCCAGCAGTTTAAGCTGGGATTACTCTGGAAACACCATATATTTT. As protein: CASSLSWDYSGNTIYF.

The CDR3 loop is CASSSSATYNEQFF. The DNA of the CDR3 is TGTGCCAGCAGTTCTAGCGCAACCTACAATGAGCAGTTCTTC. The chain links TRBV6-1 to TRBJ2-1; TRBD2 might be the D (6 bases). Per the germline V gene, CDR1 is MNHNS and CDR2 is SASEGT. Trimming removed 5 bases from V and 2 bases from J, with 10 bases in between. The CDR3 has 14 residues.

This clonotype was counted only a few times. CDR3 DNA sequence: TGTGCCAGCAGCCTCCGGACAGGGGGACGCGCCGGGGAGCTGTTTTTT. It codes for CASSLRTGGRAGELFF. The rearrangement links TRBV7-9 to TRBJ2-2; TRBD1 agrees at 10 bases. CDR1 is SEHNR, CDR2 FQNEAQ, per germline (reference sequence). The length of the CDR3 is 16 residues. V gave up 5 bases and J gave up 6 bases; unmatched junction bases: 9.

This rearrangement joins TRBV11-2 to TRBJ2-3; the match to TRBD2 covers 11 bases. Germline V gene lookup returns CDR1 SGHAT and CDR2 FQNNGV. The CDR3 runs 15 residues. The V gene end was trimmed by 6 bases and the J gene end by 4 bases; junction bases not matched to a gene: 6. CDR3 nucleotides: TGTGCCAGCAGTCCCGTAGCGGGAGGGCCAGATACGCAGTATTTT. Its protein product is CASSPVAGGPDTQYF.

This clonotype was detected only a few times. J is TRBJ2-3 and V is TRBV5-6; possible D gene TRBD1, 6 bases. Per the germline V gene, CDR1 is SGHDT and CDR2 is YYEEEE. V lost 4 bases and J lost 2, with 14 bases in between. The CDR3 has 15 amino acids. CDR3 protein: CASSPTGPYTDTQYF. For the CDR3, the DNA is TGTGCCAGCAGCCCGACAGGCCCTTACACAGATACGCAGTATTTT.

There are many counts of this clonotype. V is TRBV4-3 and J is TRBJ2-1, with TRBD1 matching 7 bases. CDR1 and CDR2 (germline): LGHNA, YSLEER. The length of the CDR3 is 13 residues. V was clipped by 5 bases and J by 5 bases; unmatched bases: 3. The CDR3 DNA sequence: TGCGCCAGCAGCTGGGGACAGAACAATGAGCAGTTCTTC. Its protein product is CASSWGQNNEQFF.

The table lists this clonotype with a few counts. The chain uses TRBV20-1 and TRBJ2-3, with 7 bases matching TRBD1. Germline values: CDR1 DFQATT, CDR2 SNEGSKA (reference sequence). The CDR3 is 14 amino acids. Trimming took 8 bases from V and 8 from J; bases not matched to a gene: 16. As DNA, the CDR3 is TGCAGTCCTGGGATAGTCGGGAACAGGGGTACGCAGTATTTT. Protein sequence: CSPGIVGNRGTQYF.

This clonotype was observed a handful of times. This chain uses TRBV6-2 or TRBV6-3 with TRBJ2-7; the match to TRBD1 covers 9 bases. Trimming at V came to 2 bases and at J to 5 bases, leaving 13 bases not matched to a gene. This CDR3 has 17 amino acids. The V gene's germline CDR1 is MNHEY and CDR2 SVGEGT. The CDR3 nucleotides read TGTGCCAGCAGTTACGCCTCACGGACAGGGGTTACCGACGAGCAGTACTTC. It translates to CASSYASRTGVTDEQYF.

This clonotype was counted many times. CDR3 loop: CASKGQGEANEKLFF. CDR3 nucleotide sequence: TGTGCCAGCAAGGGACAGGGGGAGGCTAATGAAAAACTGTTTTTT. The chain carries TRBV12-3 or TRBV12-4 and TRBJ1-4; 11 positions match TRBD1. The V gene end was trimmed by 7 bases and the J gene end by 3 bases; junction bases not matched to a gene: 4. CDR3 length: 15 residues.

The V call is TRBV4-1, the J call TRBJ2-2, with a tentative D call TRBD1 (7 bases). The CDR3 length is 18 residues. Germline V gives CDR1 MGHRA, CDR2 YSYEKL. V dropped 4 bases and J dropped 1 base, with 19 bases sitting between them. The CDR3 here is CASSRGGVTRRNTGELFF. CDR3 sequence (DNA): TGCGCCAGCAGCCGAGGGGGCGTGACTAGGCGGAACACCGGGGAGCTGTTTTTT.

This clonotype was observed at least ten times. The chain recombines TRBV5-6 with TRBJ1-5; D is uncertain. Per the germline V gene, CDR1 is SGHDT and CDR2 is YYEEEE. V was pared by 1 base and J by 2 bases, with 13 bases between. The CDR3 covers 16 residues. This CDR3 is CASSLWLLSGNQPQHF. CDR3 coding DNA: TGTGCCAGCAGCTTGTGGTTGCTTTCGGGCAATCAGCCCCAGCATTTT.

The genes are TRBV20-1 and TRBJ1-1; tentative D call: TRBD1 (6 bases). Germline CDR1 reads DFQATT; CDR2 reads SNEGSKA (reference sequence). Trimming took 3 bases from V and 0 from J, leaving 17 bases between them. The CDR3 spans 16 residues. This CDR3 is CSARYRDRAMNTEAFF. The CDR3 bases are TGCAGTGCTAGGTACAGGGATCGCGCCATGAACACTGAAGCTTTCTTT.

There are many counts of this clonotype. V is TRBV29-1 and J is TRBJ2-3; no clear D gene. CDR1 is SQVTM and CDR2 is ANQGSEA in the germline V gene. V lost 0 bases to trimming and J lost 1 base, with 8 bases between them. The CDR3 is 14 amino acids. CDR3 DNA sequence: TGCAGCGTTGAAGAAGGCCAGGGCACAGATACGCAGTATTTT. It encodes CSVEEGQGTDTQYF.

This clonotype was observed at least ten times. The J gene is TRBJ1-1, the V gene TRBV28, with D unresolved. The germline gives CDR1 MDHEN, CDR2 SYDVKM. The CDR3 sequence is 13 residues long. V lost 6 bases, J lost 7 bases, and 15 bases lay in between. CDR3 amino acids: CASSPGPGGEAFF. CDR3 coding DNA: TGTGCCAGCAGCCCCGGACCGGGCGGTGAAGCTTTCTTT.

This clonotype was seen only a few times. The chain recombines TRBV5-1 with TRBJ2-7; 8 bases map to TRBD1. CDR3 size: 15 residues. The ends lost 5 bases at V and 3 bases at J; junction bases unmatched: 10. Germline CDR1 SGHRS, CDR2 YFSETQ. In nucleotides, the CDR3 is TGCGCCAGCAGTTACGGACAGGGAAGACTCTACGAGCAGTACTTC. Protein sequence: CASSYGQGRLYEQYF.

This clonotype was counted many times. The chain joins TRBV19 to TRBJ2-5, with a possible D match to TRBD2 (5 bases). V dropped 3 bases and J dropped 2 bases, with 19 bases sitting between them. This CDR3 contains 17 residues. From germline, CDR1 is LNHDA and CDR2 SQIVND (reference sequence). The CDR3 region has the DNA TGTGCCAGTAGTATCCTAGGGCGCACTTCGGGGCAAGAGACCCAGTACTTC. Translation: CASSILGRTSGQETQYF.